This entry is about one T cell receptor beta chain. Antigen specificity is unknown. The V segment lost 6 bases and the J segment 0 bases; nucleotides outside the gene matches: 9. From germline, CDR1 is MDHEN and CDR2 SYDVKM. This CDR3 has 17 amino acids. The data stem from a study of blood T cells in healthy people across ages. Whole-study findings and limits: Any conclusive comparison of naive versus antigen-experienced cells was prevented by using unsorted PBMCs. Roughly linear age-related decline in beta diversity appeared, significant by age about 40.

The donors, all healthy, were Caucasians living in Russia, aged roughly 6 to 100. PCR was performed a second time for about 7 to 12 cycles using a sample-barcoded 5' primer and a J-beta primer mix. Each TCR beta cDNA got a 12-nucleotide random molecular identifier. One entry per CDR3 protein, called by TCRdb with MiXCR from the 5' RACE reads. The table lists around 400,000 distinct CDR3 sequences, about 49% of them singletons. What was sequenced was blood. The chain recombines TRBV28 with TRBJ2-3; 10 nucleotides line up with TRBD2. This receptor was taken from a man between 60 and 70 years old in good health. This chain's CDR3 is CASSLQWTSGSTDTQYF. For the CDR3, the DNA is TGTGCCAGCAGCCTACAGTGGACTAGCGGAAGCACAGATACGCAGTATTTT.